Listed below are T cell receptor beta chains from one sample, sequenced in a study of blood T cell repertoires in COVID-19. TCRdb's copy holds only in-frame clones and misses some; the assay was immunoSEQ multiplex PCR. The sample holds fewer than 200,000 clones, 80% to 85% seen once. The specimen was peripheral blood. Receptors originate from a woman older than 75 with active or convalescent COVID-19. Both conserved end residues are part of each CDR3. The D gene is left open where the match is weak. For some rows the clone size is stated as once, few or many, or as a class when expanded; others skip it.

J gene,clone size,V gene,D gene,CDR3 DNA,CDR3 protein
TRBJ1-6,-,TRBV2,-,TGTGCCAGCAGACCAGGGGCGGGTTCACCCCTCCACTTT,CASRPGAGSPLHF
TRBJ1-5,-,TRBV6-5,TRBD1,TGTGCCAGCAGCGGAATAACAGGGGGCAATCAGCCCCAGCATTTT,CASSGITGGNQPQHF
TRBJ2-2,-,TRBV6-2/TRBV6-3,-,TGTGCCAGCAGTTGGACAGCCCAAAGCGGGGAGCTGTTTTTT,CASSWTAQSGELFF
TRBJ2-7,-,TRBV19,-,TGTGCCAGTAGCACCCCTAGTGGGGGGGCCTCCGAGCAGTACTTC,CASSTPSGGASEQYF
TRBJ1-5,medium-sized,TRBV16,-,TGTGCCAGCAGCCAAGTCAGGGTGAATCAGCCCCAGCATTTT,CASSQVRVNQPQHF
TRBJ1-5,-,TRBV5-1,TRBD1,TGCGCCAGCAGCCTCCGGGACAGGCTCTACCATAGCAATCAGCCCCAGCATTTT,CASSLRDRLYHSNQPQHF
TRBJ2-1,-,TRBV6-5,TRBD1,TGTGCCAGCTGTCGACAGGGCTACAATGAGCAGTTCTTC,CASCRQGYNEQFF
TRBJ2-3,-,TRBV19,TRBD1,TGTGCCAGTAGTCAAAGGCAGGGGGCAGGGGATACGCAGTATTTT,CASSQRQGAGDTQYF
TRBJ1-1,-,TRBV5-1,TRBD1,TGCGCCAGCAGCCCGACAGGGTTCGCTGAAGCTTTCTTT,CASSPTGFAEAFF
TRBJ1-2,-,TRBV7-8,-,TGTGCCAGCAGCGATATGCAGGGAAACTATGGCTACACCTTC,CASSDMQGNYGYTF
TRBJ1-2,-,TRBV2,TRBD1,TGTGCCAGCAGTGGTCCCCTAGACAGGGTGGACTATGGCTACACCTTC,CASSGPLDRVDYGYTF
TRBJ1-2,-,TRBV9,-,TGTGCCAGCAGCGTAGAAGGCAGGGGAAACTATGGCTACACCTTC,CASSVEGRGNYGYTF
TRBJ2-2,-,TRBV9,TRBD2,TGTGCCAGCACTCCGCCAGGGAGGGACACCGGGGAGCTGTTTTTT,CASTPPGRDTGELFF
TRBJ1-3,-,TRBV30,-,TGTGCCTGGGACAGCTCTGGAAACACCATATATTTT,CAWDSSGNTIYF